This T cell receptor (beta chain) derives from a study of blood T cell repertoires in COVID-19. Study in general: The samples span acute and convalescent COVID-19 from the United States, Italy and Spain. In each case, the material was cDNA or gDNA derived from T cells, B-cell-depleted T cells, or PBMCs.

Authors' analysis steps: Researchers report that nucleated cell counts were estimated from reference gene primer amplification. Some clones are missing from TCRdb's copy, which holds only in-frame ones; the method was immunoSEQ multiplex PCR. Clone size and V and J calls were adopted from that table, with D and trimming inferred from the DNA. The sample contains approximately 250,000 clones, nearly 85% of which appear only once. Per the germline V gene, CDR1 is SGHRS and CDR2 is YFSETQ. Trimming stripped 3 bases from V and 4 bases from J, with 21 bases between. This CDR3 comprises 17 residues. The chain uses TRBV5-1 and TRBJ2-3, with D possibly being TRBD2 (6 bases). Sequencing was performed on peripheral blood. This TCR was sampled from a human donor in a cohort sampled during active COVID-19. The DNA of the CDR3 is TGCGCCAGCAGCTCCGGGACTCTGAGCGGGTTGGCAGATACGCAGTATTTT. The encoded protein is CASSSGTLSGLADTQYF.